This T cell receptor beta chain was identified in a study of T-cell reconstitution after alpha-beta-depleted transplantation in children (TCRdb year 2016). Background on the whole study: T-cell immune reconstitution after TCRalphabeta/CD19-depleted allogeneic hematopoietic cell transplantation in children was quantitatively tracked in the study by means of TCR repertoire profiling.

From the cysteine up to the phenylalanine, the CDR3 has a length of 12 residues. Only CDR3 DNA is held: 36 bases, read in frame from base 1. V is cut by 5 bases and J by 4 bases, and the space between the germline ends is 6 bases. The germline V gene gives CDR1 as SGHAT and CDR2 as FQNNGV. The library was made by PCR. Sequencer: Illumina HiSeq 2500. To normalize quantification of the TCRbeta repertoire, the TCR libraries were built with molecular barcoding that relied on unique molecular identifiers. The public sequencing data were trimmed at Q25 with fastp and processed into clonotypes with MiXCR by TCRdb, which kept only in-frame beta chains. Entries are consolidated by CDR3 protein sequence, retaining the most common genes and DNA. Across this sample there are 81,000 or so distinct CDR3 sequences, with around a sixth seen only once. The ten largest clones represent roughly 21% of the sample. Broad study findings and their caveats: In some patients, the high TCRbeta diversity seen at day 60 was put down to recipient T cells and intrathymic progenitors that had survived conditioning. Over subsequent months, a decline in hyperexpanded clone frequencies was noted, and after one year, T-cell counts and TCRbeta diversity were mostly ascribed to newly produced T cells. About two months after transplant, the apparently early recovery of alphabetaT-cell counts reportedly depended on just several hundred clones that had expanded rapidly and came from non-depleted graft cells.

The treatment or condition label of this sample denotes: allogeneic hematopoietic cell transplantation with graft depleted of TCRalphabeta T cells and CD19 B cells. The transplant recipients were children given TCRalphabeta/CD19-depleted allogeneic hematopoietic cell grafts. About this clonotype itself: This receptor's antigen is unknown. Per-nucleotide qualities are absent, and no much larger clonotype sits a single base away.

Recombination linked TRBV11-2 to TRBJ2-1; the D gene cannot be resolved reliably. The TCR was taken from a male patient between 2 and 10 years old who had a stem cell transplant for acute lymphoblastic leukemia, so the T cells may come from the graft donor. Specimen: PBMCs, mostly from graft donor cells, collected 180 days after TCRalphabeta/CD19-depleted stem cell transplant. CDR3 loop: CASSGEYNEQFF. The DNA is as follows: TGTGCCAGCAGCGGAGAATACAATGAGCAGTTCTTC. This CDR3, with the reference TRBV11-2 and TRBJ2-1 proteins standing in past its ends, gives the full variable domain EAGVAQSPRYKIIEKRQSVAFWCNPISGHATLYWYQQILGQGPKLLIQFQNNGVVDDSQLPKDRFSAERLKGVDSTLKIQPAKLEDSAVYLCASSGEYNEQFFGPGTRLTVL.